The 3 T cell receptor beta chains below were found in one sample sequenced in a study of cytomegalovirus exposure and HLA in healthy donors (dated by TCRdb to about 2017). Library creation used the immunoSEQ multiplex PCR assay. The multiplex PCR relied on a mix of 60 forward primers for TCR Vbeta segments and 13 reverse primers for TCR Jbeta segments. TCRdb limited this immuneACCESS table to in-frame rearrangements with V and J called. A share of clones is missing; checked studies link under half to unresolved V genes, and the rest is unexplained. The sample table records 75,000 to 100,000 clones; around three quarters of these occur just once. Roughly 17% of the sample is taken by the ten largest. Sequences were obtained from PBMCs. The receptors derive from a man in his fifties or sixties in good health and CMV-seropositive.

The chain couples TRBV28 to TRBJ2-3; 10 positions match TRBD2. The germline V gene encodes CDR1 MDHEN and CDR2 SYDVKM. The CDR3 loop spans 12 amino acids. CDR3 nucleotides: TGTGCGGGTAGCGGGGGGACAAATACGCAGTATTTT. This translates into CAGSGGTNTQYF.

V usage is TRBV30 and J usage is TRBJ1-5; weak D call: TRBD1 (5 bases). This CDR3 region has 15 residues. Trimming shortened V by 3 bases and J by 9 bases, and 21 bases separated the two germline ends. CDR1 GTSNPN and CDR2 SVGIG come from the germline V gene (reference sequence). In DNA, the CDR3 is TGTGCCTGGAGCCCACCGGACACGGCTGTTTGGCCCCAGCATTTT. This sequence encodes CAWSPPDTAVWPQHF. Full variable domain (remainder filled in from reference TRBV30 and TRBJ1-5): SQTIHQWPATLVQPVGSPLSLECTVEGTSNPNLYWYRQAAGRGLQLLFYSVGIGQISSEVPQNLSASRPQDRQFILSSKKLLLSDSGFYLCAWSPPDTAVWPQHFGDGTRLSIL.

The chain uses TRBV30 and TRBJ2-3; D possibly corresponds to TRBD2 (7 bases). Germline assignment: CDR1 GTSNPN and CDR2 SVGIG (reference sequence). This CDR3 is 18 amino acids long. V shed 5 bases and J shed 1 base, with 25 bases lying between them. Written as DNA, the CDR3 is TGTGCCTGGGCCGGGGAGGGGGTGCCCGTAGGGGGCACAGATACGCAGTATTTT. Amino acid sequence: CAWAGEGVPVGGTDTQYF.